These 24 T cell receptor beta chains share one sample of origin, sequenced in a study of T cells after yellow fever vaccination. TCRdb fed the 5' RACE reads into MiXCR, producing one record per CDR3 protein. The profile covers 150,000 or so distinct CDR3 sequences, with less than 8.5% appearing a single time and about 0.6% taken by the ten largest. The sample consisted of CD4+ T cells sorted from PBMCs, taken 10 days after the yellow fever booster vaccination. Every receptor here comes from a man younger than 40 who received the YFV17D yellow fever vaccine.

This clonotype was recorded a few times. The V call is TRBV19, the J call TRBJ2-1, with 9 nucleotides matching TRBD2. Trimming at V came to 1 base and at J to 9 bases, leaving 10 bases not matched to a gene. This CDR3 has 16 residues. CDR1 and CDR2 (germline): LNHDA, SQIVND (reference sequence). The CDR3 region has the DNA TGTGCCAGTAGTATAGTGGCGGGAGGGCCCTCTGGTGAGCAGTTCTTC. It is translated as CASSIVAGGPSGEQFF. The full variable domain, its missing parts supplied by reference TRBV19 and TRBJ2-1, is DGGITQSPKYLFRKEGQNVTLSCEQNLNHDAMYWYRQDPGQGLRLIYYSQIVNDFQKGDIAEGYSVSREKKESFPLTVTSAQKNPTAFYLCASSIVAGGPSGEQFFGPGTRLTVL.

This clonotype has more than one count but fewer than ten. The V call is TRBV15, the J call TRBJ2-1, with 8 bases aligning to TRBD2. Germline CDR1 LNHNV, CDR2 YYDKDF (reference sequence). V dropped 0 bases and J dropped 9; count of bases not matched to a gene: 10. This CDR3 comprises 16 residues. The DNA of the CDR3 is TGTGCCACCAGCAGAGATAAAGTAGCGGGAAATTTTGAGCAGTTCTTC. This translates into CATSRDKVAGNFEQFF.

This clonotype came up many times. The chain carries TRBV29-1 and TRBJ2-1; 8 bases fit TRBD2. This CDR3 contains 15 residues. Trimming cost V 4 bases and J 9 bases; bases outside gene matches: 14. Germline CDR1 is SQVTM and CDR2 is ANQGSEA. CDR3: CSVGDPGGSVGEQFF. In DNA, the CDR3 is TGCAGCGTTGGGGACCCGGGAGGGTCAGTTGGTGAGCAGTTCTTC.

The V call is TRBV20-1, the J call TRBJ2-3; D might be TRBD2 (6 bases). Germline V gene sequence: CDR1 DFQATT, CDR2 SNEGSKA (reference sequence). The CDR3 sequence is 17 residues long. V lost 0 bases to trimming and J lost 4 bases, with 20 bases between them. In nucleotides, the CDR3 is TGCAGTGCTAGAGATTTCAAGGACTACGTGGGGGCAGATACGCAGTATTTT. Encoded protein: CSARDFKDYVGADTQYF.

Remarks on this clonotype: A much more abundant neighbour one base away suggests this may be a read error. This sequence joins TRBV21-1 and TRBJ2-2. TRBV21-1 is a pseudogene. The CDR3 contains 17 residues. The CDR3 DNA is TGTGCCGGCAGCGGGTTTATTGGAGTAGGAAGGACCGGGGAGCTGTTTTTT. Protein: CAGSGFIGVGRTGELFF.

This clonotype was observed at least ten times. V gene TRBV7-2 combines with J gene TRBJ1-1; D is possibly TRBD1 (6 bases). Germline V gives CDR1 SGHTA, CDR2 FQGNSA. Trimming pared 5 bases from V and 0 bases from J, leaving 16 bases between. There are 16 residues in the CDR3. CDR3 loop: CASSPEGGKMNTEAFF. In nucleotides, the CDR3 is TGTGCCAGCAGCCCTGAGGGGGGAAAAATGAACACTGAAGCTTTCTTT.

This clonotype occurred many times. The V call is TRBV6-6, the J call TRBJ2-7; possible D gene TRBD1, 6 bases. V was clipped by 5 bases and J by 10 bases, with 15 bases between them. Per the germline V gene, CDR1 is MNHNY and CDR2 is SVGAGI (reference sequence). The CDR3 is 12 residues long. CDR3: CASSRGQSSQYF. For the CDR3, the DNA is TGTGCCAGCAGTCGAGGACAGTCGTCACAGTACTTC.

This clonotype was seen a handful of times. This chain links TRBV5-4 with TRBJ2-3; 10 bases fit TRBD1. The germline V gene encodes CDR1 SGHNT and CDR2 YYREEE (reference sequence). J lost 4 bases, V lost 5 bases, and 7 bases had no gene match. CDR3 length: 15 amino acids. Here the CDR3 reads CASRGVDRGPDTQYF. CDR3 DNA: TGTGCCAGCAGGGGCGTCGACAGGGGGCCAGATACGCAGTATTTT.

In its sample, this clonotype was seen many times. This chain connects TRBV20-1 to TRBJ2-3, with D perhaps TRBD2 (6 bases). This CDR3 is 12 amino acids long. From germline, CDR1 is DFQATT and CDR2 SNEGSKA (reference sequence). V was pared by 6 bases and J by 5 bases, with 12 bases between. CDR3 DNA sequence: TGCAGTGCGTCCCCGGGACTAGATACGCAGTATTTT. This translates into CSASPGLDTQYF.

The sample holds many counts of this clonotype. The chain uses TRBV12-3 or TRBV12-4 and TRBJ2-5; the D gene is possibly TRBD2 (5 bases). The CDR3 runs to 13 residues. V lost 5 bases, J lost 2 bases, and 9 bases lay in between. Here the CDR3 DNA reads TGTGCCAGCAGTCCCGGACTTCAAGAGACCCAGTACTTC. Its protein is CASSPGLQETQYF.

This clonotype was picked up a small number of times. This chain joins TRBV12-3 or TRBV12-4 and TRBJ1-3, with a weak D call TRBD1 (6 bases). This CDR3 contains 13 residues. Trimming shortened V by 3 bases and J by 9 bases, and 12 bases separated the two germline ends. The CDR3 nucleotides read TGTGCCAGCAGTTTGAACAGGGCCGGCACCATATATTTT. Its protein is CASSLNRAGTIYF.

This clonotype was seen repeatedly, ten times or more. In DNA, the CDR3 is TGCACCAGCAGCCAAGGGGAGACCCAGTACTTC. This encodes CTSSQGETQYF. The chain uses TRBV1 and TRBJ2-5. TRBV1 is a pseudogene segment. The CDR3 runs 11 residues.

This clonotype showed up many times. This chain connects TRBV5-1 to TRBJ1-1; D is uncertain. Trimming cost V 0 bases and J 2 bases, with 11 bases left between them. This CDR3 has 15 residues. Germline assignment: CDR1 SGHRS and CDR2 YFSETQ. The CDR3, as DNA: TGCGCCAGCAGCTTGGTTATACAGTCCAACACTGAAGCTTTCTTT. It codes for CASSLVIQSNTEAFF.

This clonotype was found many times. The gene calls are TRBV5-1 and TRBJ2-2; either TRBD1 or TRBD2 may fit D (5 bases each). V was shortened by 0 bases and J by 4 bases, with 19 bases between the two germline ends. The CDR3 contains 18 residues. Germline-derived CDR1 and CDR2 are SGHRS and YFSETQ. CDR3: CASSLAHSQGRSTGELFF. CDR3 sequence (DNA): TGCGCCAGCAGCTTGGCCCATAGTCAGGGACGAAGCACCGGGGAGCTGTTTTTT.

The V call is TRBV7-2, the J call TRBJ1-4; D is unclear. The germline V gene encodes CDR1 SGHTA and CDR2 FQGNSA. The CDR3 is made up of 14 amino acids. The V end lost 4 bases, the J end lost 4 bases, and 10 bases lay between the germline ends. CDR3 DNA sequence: TGTGCCAGCAGCTCCCAAGGAGGTAATGAAAAACTGTTTTTT. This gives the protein CASSSQGGNEKLFF.

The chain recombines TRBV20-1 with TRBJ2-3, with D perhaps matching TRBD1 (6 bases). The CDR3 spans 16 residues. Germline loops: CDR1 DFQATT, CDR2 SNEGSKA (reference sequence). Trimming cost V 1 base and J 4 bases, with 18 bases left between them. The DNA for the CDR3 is TGCAGTGCTAGAGGGAATGACAGGAAGATCGCAGATACGCAGTATTTT. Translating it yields CSARGNDRKIADTQYF.

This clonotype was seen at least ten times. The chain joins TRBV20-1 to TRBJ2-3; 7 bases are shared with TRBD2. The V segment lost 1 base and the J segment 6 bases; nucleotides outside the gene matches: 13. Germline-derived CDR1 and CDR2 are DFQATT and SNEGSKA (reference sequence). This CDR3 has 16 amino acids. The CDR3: CSARGATSALRDTQYF. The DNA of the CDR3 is TGCAGTGCTAGAGGGGCTACTAGCGCCCTTCGCGATACGCAGTATTTT.

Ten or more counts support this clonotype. CDR3 DNA: TGCAGTGGGTCGGACAGGGGCTACGAGCAGTACTTC. Translated: CSGSDRGYEQYF. The chain is built from TRBV20-1 and TRBJ2-7, with 9 positions matching TRBD1. The germline gives CDR1 DFQATT, CDR2 SNEGSKA (reference sequence). Trimming cost V 7 bases and J 3 bases; bases outside gene matches: 4. This CDR3 comprises 12 residues.

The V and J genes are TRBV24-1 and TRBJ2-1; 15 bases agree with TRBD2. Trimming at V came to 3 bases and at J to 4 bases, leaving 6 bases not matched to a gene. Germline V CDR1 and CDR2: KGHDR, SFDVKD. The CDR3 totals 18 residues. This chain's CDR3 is CATSDGLAGGSGYNEQFF. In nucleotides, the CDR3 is TGTGCCACCAGTGATGGACTAGCGGGAGGGTCAGGTTACAATGAGCAGTTCTTC.

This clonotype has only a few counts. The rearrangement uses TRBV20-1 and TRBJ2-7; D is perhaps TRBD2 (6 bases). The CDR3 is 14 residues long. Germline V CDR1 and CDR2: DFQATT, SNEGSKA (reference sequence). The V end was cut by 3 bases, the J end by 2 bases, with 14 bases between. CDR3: CSASAGTFTYEQYF. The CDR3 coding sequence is TGCAGTGCTAGCGCCGGGACTTTCACCTACGAGCAGTACTTC.

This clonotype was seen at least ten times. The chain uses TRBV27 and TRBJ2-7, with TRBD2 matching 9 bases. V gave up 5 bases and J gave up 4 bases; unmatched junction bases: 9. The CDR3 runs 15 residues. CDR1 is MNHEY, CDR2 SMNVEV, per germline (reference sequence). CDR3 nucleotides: TGTGCCAGCAGTGAGGGACTAGCTGAAGAATACGAGCAGTACTTC. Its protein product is CASSEGLAEEYEQYF.

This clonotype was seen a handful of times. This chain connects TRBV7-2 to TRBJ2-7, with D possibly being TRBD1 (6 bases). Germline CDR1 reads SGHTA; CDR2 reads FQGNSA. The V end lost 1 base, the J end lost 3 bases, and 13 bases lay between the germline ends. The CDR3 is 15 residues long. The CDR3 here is CASSLVDSLNYEQYF. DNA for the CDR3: TGTGCCAGCAGCTTAGTGGACAGCCTAAACTACGAGCAGTACTTC. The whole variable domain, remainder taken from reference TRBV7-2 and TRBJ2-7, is GAGVSQSPSNKVTEKGKDVELRCDPISGHTALYWYRQSLGQGLEFLIYFQGNSAPDKSGLPSDRFSAERTGGSVSTLTIQRTQQEDSAVYLCASSLVDSLNYEQYFGPGTRLTVT.

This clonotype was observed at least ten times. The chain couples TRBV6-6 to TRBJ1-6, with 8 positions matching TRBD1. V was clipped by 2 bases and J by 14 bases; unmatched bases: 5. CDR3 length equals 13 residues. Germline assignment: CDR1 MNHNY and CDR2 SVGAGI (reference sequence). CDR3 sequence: CASSYPDRVALHF. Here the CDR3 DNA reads TGTGCCAGCAGTTACCCGGACAGGGTAGCCCTCCACTTT.

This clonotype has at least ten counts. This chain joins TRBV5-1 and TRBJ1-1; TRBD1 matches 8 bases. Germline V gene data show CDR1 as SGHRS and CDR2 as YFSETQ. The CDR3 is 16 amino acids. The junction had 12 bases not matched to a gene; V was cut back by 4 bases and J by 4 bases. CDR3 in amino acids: CASSQIFGQGGTEAFF. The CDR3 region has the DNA TGCGCCAGCAGCCAAATTTTCGGACAGGGCGGCACTGAAGCTTTCTTT.